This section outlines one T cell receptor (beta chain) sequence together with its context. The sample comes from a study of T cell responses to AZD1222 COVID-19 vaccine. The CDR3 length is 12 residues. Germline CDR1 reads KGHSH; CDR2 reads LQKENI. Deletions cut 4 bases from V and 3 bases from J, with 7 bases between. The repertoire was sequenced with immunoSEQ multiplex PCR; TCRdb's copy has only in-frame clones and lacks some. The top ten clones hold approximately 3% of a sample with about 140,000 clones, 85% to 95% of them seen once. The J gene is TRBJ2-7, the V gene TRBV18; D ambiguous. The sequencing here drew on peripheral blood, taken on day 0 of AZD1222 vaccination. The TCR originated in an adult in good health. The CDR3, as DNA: TGTGCCAGCTCACAAGACATCTACGAGCAGTACTTC. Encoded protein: CASSQDIYEQYF.